The TCR beta chain described here comes from a study of cytomegalovirus exposure and HLA in healthy donors. Study at large: A subsequent analysis reported that the 110 or so validation repertoires were produced on the same platform that had also been used for the 600 to 800 first-cohort repertoires. Findings and limits, study-wide: In vitro work confirmed that a few CMV-associated chains recognize CMV antigens. The study listed 150 to 200 cytomegalovirus-associated TCR beta chains.

Sequenced by immunoSEQ multiplex PCR; TCRdb stores in-frame clones only, minus some. The table lists around 300,000 clones, roughly 90% of them singletons. Looked up from germline, CDR1 is SEHNR and CDR2 is FQNEAQ (reference sequence). CDR3 size: 15 residues. V was trimmed by 5 bases and J by 3 bases, leaving 17 bases between them. About this clone: Antigen unknown.

The rearrangement joins TRBV7-9 to TRBJ2-7, with D possibly matching TRBD2 (6 bases). The sequenced material came from PBMCs. This clonotype was obtained from a woman aged 18-29 years in good health and CMV-seronegative. The CDR3 here is CASSHFSGGHYEQYF. The CDR3, as DNA: TGTGCCAGCAGCCATTTTAGCGGCGGGCACTACGAGCAGTACTTC.